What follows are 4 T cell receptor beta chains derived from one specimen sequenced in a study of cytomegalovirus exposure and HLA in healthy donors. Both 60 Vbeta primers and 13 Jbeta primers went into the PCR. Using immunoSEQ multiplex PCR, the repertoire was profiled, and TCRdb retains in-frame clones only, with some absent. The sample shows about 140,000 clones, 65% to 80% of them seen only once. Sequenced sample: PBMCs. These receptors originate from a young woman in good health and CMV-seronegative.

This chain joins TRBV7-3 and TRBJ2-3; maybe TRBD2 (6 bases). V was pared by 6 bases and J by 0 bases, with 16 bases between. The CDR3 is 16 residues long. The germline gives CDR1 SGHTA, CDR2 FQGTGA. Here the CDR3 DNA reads TGTGCCAGCAGTCCCAGCTTAGCGGCTAGCACAGATACGCAGTATTTT. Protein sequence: CASSPSLAASTDTQYF.

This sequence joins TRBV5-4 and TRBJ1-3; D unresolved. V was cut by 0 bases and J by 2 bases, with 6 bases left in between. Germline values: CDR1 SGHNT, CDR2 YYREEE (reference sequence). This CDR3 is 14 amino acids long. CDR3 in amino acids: CASSLAPAGNTIYF. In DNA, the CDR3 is TGTGCCAGCAGCTTGGCCCCAGCTGGAAACACCATATATTTT.

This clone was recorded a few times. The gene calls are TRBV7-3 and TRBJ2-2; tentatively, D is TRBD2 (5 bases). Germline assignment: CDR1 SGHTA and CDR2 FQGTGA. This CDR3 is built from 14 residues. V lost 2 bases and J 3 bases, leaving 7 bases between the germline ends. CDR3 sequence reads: CASSLSGDTGELFF. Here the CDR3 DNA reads TGTGCCAGCAGCTTATCCGGGGACACCGGGGAGCTGTTTTTT. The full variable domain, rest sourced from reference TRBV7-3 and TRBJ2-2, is GAGVSQTPSNKVTEKGKYVELRCDPISGHTALYWYRQSLGQGPEFLIYFQGTGAADDSGLPNDRFFAVRPEGSVSTLKIQRTERGDSAVYLCASSLSGDTGELFFGEGSRLTVL.

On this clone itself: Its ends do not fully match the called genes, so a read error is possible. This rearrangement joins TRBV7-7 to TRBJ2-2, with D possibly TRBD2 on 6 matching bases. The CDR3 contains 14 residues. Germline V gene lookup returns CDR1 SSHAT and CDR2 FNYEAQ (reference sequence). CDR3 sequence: CASSPLANTGELFF. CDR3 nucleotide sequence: TGTGCTAGCAGCCCACTAGCCAACACCGGGGAGCTGTTTTTT.